The 21 T cell receptor beta chains in this list originate from one sample, sequenced in a study of radiation and T cells in renal cell carcinoma. This sample's time point: blood 2 weeks post-SBRT. As to treatment: 15 Gy SBRT to primary tumor, nephrectomy 4 weeks later. The method was immunoSEQ multiplex PCR; TCRdb's version includes in-frame clones alone and lacks a portion of them. This sample yields about 150,000 clones, of which roughly 86% are seen a single time; approximately 13% belongs to the top ten. Specimen: blood, collected from a patient whose treatment included radiotherapy and nephrectomy. These receptors were obtained from a woman between 50 and 59 years old with renal cell carcinoma.

This chain connects TRBV4-3 to TRBJ2-5, with TRBD2 identical over 13 bases. V shed 4 bases and J 0 bases; nucleotides not matched to a gene: 2. Germline V CDR1 and CDR2: LGHNA, YSLEER. The CDR3 totals 16 residues. The CDR3 bases are TGCGCCAGCAGCCGAGGACTAGCGGGGGACCAAGAGACCCAGTACTTC. Residues: CASSRGLAGDQETQYF.

The chain combines TRBV14 with TRBJ1-6; D is undetermined. The CDR3 length is 15 residues. Germline values: CDR1 SGHDN, CDR2 FVKESK. V lost 4 bases and J 1 base, leaving 8 bases between the germline ends. The CDR3 DNA is TGTGCCAGCAGCCGTTTGGGGTCCTATAATTCACCCCTCCACTTT. As protein: CASSRLGSYNSPLHF.

This chain uses TRBV10-3 with TRBJ2-3; D remains ambiguous. CDR3 size: 14 residues. Germline V gene sequence: CDR1 ENHRY, CDR2 SYGVKD. V shed 8 bases and J shed 2 bases, with 14 bases lying between them. CDR3 bases: TGTGCCATCGGTCTTGGTGACATCACAGATACGCAGTATTTT. It specifies CAIGLGDITDTQYF.

V and J are TRBV5-1 and TRBJ1-1; 7 nucleotides line up with TRBD1. After removal of 4 bases from V and 1 base from J, the junction contained 7 bases not matched to a gene. The germline V gene encodes CDR1 SGHRS and CDR2 YFSETQ. The CDR3 extends over 15 amino acids. This CDR3 is CASSPRQGWNTEAFF. The CDR3, as DNA: TGCGCCAGCAGCCCGAGACAGGGTTGGAACACTGAAGCTTTCTTT.

The chain uses TRBV29-1 and TRBJ2-3, with unresolved D. CDR3 length equals 14 residues. CDR1 SQVTM and CDR2 ANQGSEA come from the germline V gene. The V end was cut by 1 base, the J end by 1 base, with 9 bases between. The CDR3 loop is CSVEVNTRTDTQYF. CDR3 in DNA: TGCAGCGTTGAAGTGAACACTCGCACAGATACGCAGTATTTT.

J is TRBJ1-2 and V is TRBV19; tentatively, D is TRBD1 (5 bases). The CDR3 has 13 residues. The germline V gene has CDR1 LNHDA and CDR2 SQIVND (reference sequence). V was shortened by 5 bases and J by 4 bases, with 11 bases between the two germline ends. Here the CDR3 DNA reads TGTGCCAGTAGTTCCGGGACCTTCTATGGCTACACCTTC. Encoded protein: CASSSGTFYGYTF.

The table lists this clone with a count of one. The chain employs TRBV30 and TRBJ2-3; the match to TRBD2 covers 8 bases. The V gene's germline CDR1 is GTSNPN and CDR2 SVGIG (reference sequence). The CDR3 extends over 17 amino acids. The V gene end was trimmed by 8 bases and the J gene end by 0 bases; junction bases not matched to a gene: 16. The CDR3 sequence is CAQLRKPAGGSTDTQYF. CDR3 DNA sequence: TGTGCCCAACTACGAAAGCCCGCGGGGGGAAGCACAGATACGCAGTATTTT.

This clone was found a few times. The chain recombines TRBV7-3 with TRBJ1-1; weak D call: TRBD1 (5 bases). Germline-derived CDR1 and CDR2 are SGHTA and FQGTGA. The V end was cut by 5 bases, the J end by 10 bases, with 29 bases between. The CDR3 extends over 17 amino acids. The chain's CDR3 is CASSHLVGTDALRGAFF. CDR3 coding DNA: TGTGCCAGCAGCCATCTGGTAGGGACGGACGCGCTACGGGGAGCTTTCTTT.

The V and J genes are TRBV15 and TRBJ2-7, with D unresolved. The CDR3 runs 15 residues. CDR1 LNHNV and CDR2 YYDKDF come from the germline V gene (reference sequence). The V end lost 2 bases, the J end lost 0 bases, and 11 bases lay between the germline ends. CDR3 loop: CATSRPPPGSYEQYF. The CDR3 DNA sequence: TGTGCCACCAGCAGACCCCCCCCCGGCTCCTACGAGCAGTACTTC.

The CDR3 sequence is CASSLGGDTQYF. CDR3 in DNA: TGCGCCAGCAGCTTGGGAGGAGATACGCAGTATTTT. V and J are TRBV5-1 and TRBJ2-3, with unresolved D. The CDR3 has 12 residues. Trimming removed 0 bases from V and 5 bases from J, with 4 bases in between. Germline CDR1 reads SGHRS; CDR2 reads YFSETQ.

This chain connects TRBV11-3 to TRBJ1-6, with a possible D match to TRBD1 (5 bases). Germline CDR1 reads SGHNT; CDR2 reads YENEEA. Trimming shortened V by 4 bases and J by 8 bases, and 15 bases separated the two germline ends. The CDR3 is made up of 15 amino acids. The CDR3 nucleotides read TGTGCCAGCAGCTATGACAGTACGGGAGATTCACCCCTCCACTTT. The encoded protein is CASSYDSTGDSPLHF.

This chain joins TRBV5-5 and TRBJ2-3; perhaps TRBD2 as D (5 bases). Germline values: CDR1 SGHKS, CDR2 YYEKEE (reference sequence). V lost 4 bases and J lost 6, with 21 bases in between. CDR3 length: 16 residues. The DNA of the CDR3 is TGTGCCAGCAGCGATAGGACCCTGAGCGGAGCGGATACGCAGTATTTT. Residues: CASSDRTLSGADTQYF.

The rearrangement uses TRBV6-1 and TRBJ1-1, with D uncertain. CDR3 length: 14 amino acids. Trimming stripped 5 bases from V and 0 bases from J, with 10 bases between. CDR1 is MNHNS and CDR2 is SASEGT in the germline V gene. The CDR3 loop is CASSPGSLNTEAFF. The DNA for the CDR3 is TGTGCCAGCAGTCCGGGGAGTTTGAACACTGAAGCTTTCTTT.

The chain uses TRBV11-3 and TRBJ2-3, with TRBD2 identical over 9 bases. The CDR3 sequence is 14 residues long. Losses at the gene ends were 5 bases for V and 1 base for J; bases not matched to a gene: 1. Germline V gene sequence: CDR1 SGHNT, CDR2 YENEEA. The CDR3 is CASSASGGTDTQYF. The CDR3 nucleotides are TGTGCCAGCAGCGCTAGCGGGGGCACAGATACGCAGTATTTT. The entire variable domain, with the rest obtained from reference TRBV11-3 and TRBJ2-3, is as follows: EAGVVQSPRYKIIEKKQPVAFWCNPISGHNTLYWYLQNLGQGPELLIRYENEEAVDDSQLPKDRFSAERLKGVDSTLKIQPAELGDSAVYLCASSASGGTDTQYFGPGTRLTVL.

V gene TRBV4-1 combines with J gene TRBJ2-7, with D uncertain. This CDR3 is 15 amino acids long. Germline loops: CDR1 MGHRA, CDR2 YSYEKL. V lost 1 base to trimming and J lost 3 bases, with 13 bases between them. The CDR3 DNA follows: TGCGCCAGCAGCCAAGGGCAGGCGACTGGCTACGAGCAGTACTTC. Encoded protein: CASSQGQATGYEQYF.

This chain uses TRBV5-1 with TRBJ1-1; D unresolved. Trimming took off 0 bases at V and 1 base at J, with 7 bases between the two ends. The CDR3 runs to 14 residues. Germline loops: CDR1 SGHRS, CDR2 YFSETQ. The CDR3 coding sequence is TGCGCCAGCAGCTTGGTCGCGGCGAACACTGAAGCTTTCTTT. Translated: CASSLVAANTEAFF.

The chain couples TRBV2 to TRBJ2-1; TRBD1 might be the D (7 bases). This CDR3 has 16 amino acids. Germline loops: CDR1 SNHLY, CDR2 FYNNEI. The germline V and J ends were trimmed by 4 bases and 7 bases, with 20 bases remaining between them. CDR3 nucleotides: TGTGCCAGCAGTGGGGCGGCGGCAGGGGGGAAGAATGAGCAGTTCTTC. Amino acids: CASSGAAAGGKNEQFF.

The chain joins TRBV5-1 to TRBJ2-6; no reliable D call. With 0 bases removed from V and 1 base from J, the gap between germline ends came to 2 bases. This CDR3 spans 14 amino acids. Germline loops: CDR1 SGHRS, CDR2 YFSETQ. In DNA, the CDR3 is TGCGCCAGCAGCTTGGTGTCTGGGGCCAACGTCCTGACTTTC. This gives the protein CASSLVSGANVLTF.

V usage is TRBV19 and J usage is TRBJ1-1; the D is unclear. The CDR3 totals 14 residues. V dropped 9 bases and J dropped 5 bases, with 19 bases sitting between them. Germline loops: CDR1 LNHDA, CDR2 SQIVND (reference sequence). CDR3 sequence (DNA): TGTGCCAGCGGTACTACCCGTTTAGGGACTGAAGCTTTCTTT. Protein sequence: CASGTTRLGTEAFF. The complete variable domain, with remaining parts taken from reference TRBV19 and TRBJ1-1, reads DGGITQSPKYLFRKEGQNVTLSCEQNLNHDAMYWYRQDPGQGLRLIYYSQIVNDFQKGDIAEGYSVSREKKESFPLTVTSAQKNPTAFYLCASGTTRLGTEAFFGQGTRLTVV.

The gene calls are TRBV18 and TRBJ1-2; D is uncertain. Germline V gene lookup returns CDR1 KGHSH and CDR2 LQKENI. This CDR3 comprises 14 residues. V dropped 0 bases and J dropped 3 bases, with 8 bases sitting between them. CDR3 loop: CASSPPPGHYGYTF. The CDR3 DNA is TGTGCCAGCTCACCACCTCCAGGCCACTATGGCTACACCTTC.

The chain has TRBV2 and TRBJ1-1; D gene uncertain. CDR3 length: 12 residues. From germline, CDR1 is SNHLY and CDR2 FYNNEI. V was pared by 7 bases and J by 4 bases, with 10 bases between. The CDR3 DNA reads TGTGCCAGCATTCCAGAAGGCACTGAAGCTTTCTTT. Its translation is CASIPEGTEAFF.